This TCR beta chain stems from a study of identical twins. About this clonotype: The antigen remains undetermined.

General observations from the study: Whereas memory repertoires showed no such difference, abundant cord blood beta clonotypes carried fewer insertions.

One entry per CDR3 protein, called by TCRdb with MiXCR from the 5' RACE reads. The sample records some 250,000 distinct CDR3 sequences, more than 9.5% being singletons. CDR1 and CDR2 (germline): SEHNR, FQNEAQ (reference sequence). The CDR3 loop spans 14 amino acids. Trimming pared 1 base from V and 4 bases from J, leaving 10 bases between. This same sample was also part of a study on yellow fever vaccine responses in identical twins.

The specimen sequenced was memory (CD45RO+) T cells sorted from blood. The chain links TRBV7-9 to TRBJ1-2; the D gene is possibly TRBD1 (5 bases). The receptor was derived from a woman aged 18 to 35 in good health. CDR3 residues: CASSLDGAGYGYTF. CDR3 in DNA: TGTGCCAGCAGCTTAGATGGGGCCGGCTATGGCTACACCTTC.